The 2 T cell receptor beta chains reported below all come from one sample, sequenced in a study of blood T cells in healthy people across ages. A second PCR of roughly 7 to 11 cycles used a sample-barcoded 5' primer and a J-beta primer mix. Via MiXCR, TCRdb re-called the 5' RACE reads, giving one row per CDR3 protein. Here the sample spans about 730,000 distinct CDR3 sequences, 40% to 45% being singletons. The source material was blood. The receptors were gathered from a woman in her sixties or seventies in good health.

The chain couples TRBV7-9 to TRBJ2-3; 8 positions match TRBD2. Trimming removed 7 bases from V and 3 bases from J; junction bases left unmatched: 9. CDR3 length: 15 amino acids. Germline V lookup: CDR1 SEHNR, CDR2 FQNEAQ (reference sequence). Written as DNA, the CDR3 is TGTGCCAGCACCTACGGGGGGGCCACTACAGATACGCAGTATTTT. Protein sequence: CASTYGGATTDTQYF.

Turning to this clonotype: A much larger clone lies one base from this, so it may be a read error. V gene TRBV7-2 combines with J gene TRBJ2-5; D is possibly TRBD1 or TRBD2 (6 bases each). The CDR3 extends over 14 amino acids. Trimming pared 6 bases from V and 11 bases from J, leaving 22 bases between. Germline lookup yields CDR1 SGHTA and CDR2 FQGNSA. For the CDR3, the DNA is TGTGCCAGCAGGAAGGGGGACTCGTACAATGAGCAGTACTTC. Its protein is CASRKGDSYNEQYF.